Shown below are 4 T cell receptor beta chains from a single sample sequenced in a study of blood T cell repertoires in COVID-19. Method: immunoSEQ multiplex PCR; TCRdb's copy keeps in-frame clones and lacks some. The table shows over 130,000 clones, with around 83% occurring only once. The source material was peripheral blood. The source of these receptors is a man under 40 with COVID-19, enrolled during active disease.

The chain couples TRBV30 to TRBJ2-5, with 10 positions matching TRBD1. Germline CDR1 reads GTSNPN; CDR2 reads SVGIG (reference sequence). This CDR3 has 15 residues. J was trimmed by 3 bases and V by 0 bases; bases with no gene match: 4. CDR3 sequence (DNA): TGTGCCTGGAGTGTAGGGGGACAGGGGAAAGAGACCCAGTACTTC. Translating gives CAWSVGGQGKETQYF.

This rearrangement joins TRBV7-2 to TRBJ2-3; 9 bases agree with TRBD2. The CDR3 spans 15 residues. CDR1 SGHTA and CDR2 FQGNSA come from the germline V gene. Germline trimming cut 2 bases from V and 6 bases from J; bases unmatched to any gene: 6. The CDR3: CASSLQSGRTDTQYF. CDR3 nucleotides: TGTGCCAGCAGCTTACAAAGCGGGAGGACCGATACGCAGTATTTT.

The V gene is TRBV4-1, the J gene TRBJ2-1; TRBD2 matches at 8 bases. Germline assignment: CDR1 MGHRA and CDR2 YSYEKL. This CDR3 contains 15 residues. V was pared by 3 bases and J by 8 bases, with 9 bases of the junction left unmatched. In nucleotides, the CDR3 is TGCGCCAGCAGCCAGCCGGGACTAGGCCACCATGAGCAGTTCTTC. It is translated as CASSQPGLGHHEQFF.

The gene calls are TRBV27 and TRBJ2-5; 7 bases align to TRBD1. Germline V CDR1 and CDR2: MNHEY, SMNVEV (reference sequence). After removal of 5 bases from V and 5 bases from J, the junction contained 5 bases not matched to a gene. This CDR3 is built from 13 residues. CDR3 sequence: CASSATGLETQYF. CDR3 coding DNA: TGTGCCAGCAGTGCGACAGGGTTGGAGACCCAGTACTTC.